These 26 T cell receptor beta chains were sequenced from one sample in a study of T cell clonality in common variable immunodeficiency. Assay: immunoSEQ multiplex PCR; the TCRdb copy retains only in-frame clones and omits some. There are tens of thousands of clones in the sample, none observed a single time. The sequenced material came from peripheral blood mononuclear cells. All receptors come from a person aged 18-69 years in good health.

The sample holds a few counts of this clone. The read terminates 3 residues ahead of where the CDR3 ends, so the germline J gene completes it. The gene calls are TRBV18 and TRBJ1-5; 11 positions match TRBD1. Per germline, CDR1 KGHSH and CDR2 LQKENI. J lost 9 bases, V lost 2 bases, and 6 bases had no gene match. The CDR3 sequence is 15 residues long. The covered CDR3 bases are TGTGCCAGCTCACCAACGGGACAGGGGGTCCTGCCC. Amino acids: CASSPTGQGVLP. The whole CDR3 is CASSPTGQGVLPQHF.

This clone is medium-sized (0.01 to 0.1%) in the sample. The read halts 3 residues ahead of the CDR3 end, with the missing end drawn from the germline J gene. V is TRBV7-3 and J is TRBJ2-3; 8 bases are shared with TRBD2. Trimming removed 4 bases from V and 4 bases from J; junction bases left unmatched: 7. Germline V gene data show CDR1 as SGHTA and CDR2 as FQGTGA. CDR3 length equals 15 residues. CDR3 bases read: TGTGCCAGCAGCTCTCGGGGGGGCCGGTCAGATACG. It specifies CASSSRGGRSDT. The CDR3 reads in full as CASSSRGGRSDTQYF.

Ten or more counts support this clone. The sequenced fragment ends 3 residues before the CDR3 boundary, so the rest is inferred from the germline J gene. The gene calls are TRBV6-2 or TRBV6-3 and TRBJ2-7, with 14 bases aligning to TRBD2. Germline CDR1 MNHEY, CDR2 SVGEGT. The CDR3 has 15 amino acids. Trimming took 9 bases from V and 2 from J; bases not matched to a gene: 6. CDR3 protein: CASLGLAGVAYEQYF. The DNA read from the CDR3 is TGTGCCAGTCTGGGACTAGCGGGAGTGGCCTACGAG.

Only a few counts were recorded for this clone. The read is 3 residues too short to cover the CDR3 end, so that end is filled in from the germline J gene. The chain joins TRBV7-8 to TRBJ1-3, with D uncertain. Looked up from germline, CDR1 is SGHVS and CDR2 is FQNEAQ. The CDR3 is made up of 14 amino acids. V lost 7 bases and J lost 0, with 10 bases in between. CDR3 sequence reads: CASNNLTSGNTIYF. CDR3 bases read: TGTGCCAGCAACAATCTTACCTCTGGAAACACC. The full variable domain, in which reference TRBV7-8 and TRBJ1-3 provide the parts outside the CDR3, is GAGVSQSPRYKVAKRGQDVALRCDPISGHVSLFWYQQALGQGPEFLTYFQNEAQLDKSGLPSDRFFAERPEGSVSTLKIQRTQQEDSAVYLCASNNLTSGNTIYFGEGSWLTVV.

This clone came up many times. Incomplete CDR3 DNA: TGCGCCAGCAGTCAGAAGCAGGGGGTTGCGTACGAG. Its translation: CASSQKQGVAYE. The whole CDR3 region reads CASSQKQGVAYEQYF. This chain uses TRBV23-1 with TRBJ2-7, with 7 bases matching TRBD1. Read data end 3 residues before the CDR3 end; the end is taken from the germline J gene. TRBV23-1 is reported as an ORF; its role is uncertain. With V trimmed by 3 bases and J by 4 bases, 9 bases remained unmatched. This CDR3 region has 15 residues.

CDR3 bases read: TGTGCCTGGAGTGTAGGTCGGGGTATGGACACTGAA. The encoded protein is CAWSVGRGMDTE. In full, the CDR3 is CAWSVGRGMDTEAFF. The chain carries TRBV30 and TRBJ1-1, with D unresolved. The read terminates 3 residues ahead of where the CDR3 ends, so the germline J gene completes it. V lost 0 bases and J 3 bases, leaving 14 bases between the germline ends. Germline V gene data show CDR1 as GTSNPN and CDR2 as SVGIG (reference sequence). The CDR3 has 15 residues.

This clone was counted at least ten times. From the germline J gene comes the end of the CDR3, since the read stops 3 residues before it. The V and J genes are TRBV20-1 and TRBJ1-5; the match to TRBD1 covers 11 bases. The junction had 4 bases not matched to a gene; V was cut back by 5 bases and J by 1 base. Germline V gives CDR1 DFQATT, CDR2 SNEGSKA (reference sequence). The CDR3 is made up of 15 amino acids. The CDR3 is CSAGQGAQSNQPQHF. The sequenced CDR3 bases are TGCAGTGCTGGACAGGGGGCTCAGAGCAATCAGCCC.

This clone was recorded at least ten times. Coverage ceases 3 residues before the CDR3 finishes, and the germline J gene fills in the end. The chain joins TRBV19 to TRBJ1-2; TRBD1 aligns across 9 bases. There are 15 residues in the CDR3. V lost 6 bases and J lost 5; bases outside the gene matches: 10. Germline V gives CDR1 LNHDA, CDR2 SQIVND (reference sequence). CDR3 protein: CASSVGTGIWYGYTF. The covered CDR3 bases are TGTGCCAGTAGCGTCGGGACAGGGATTTGGTATGGC.

This clone has at least ten counts. Read sequence stops 3 residues before the CDR3 end, and the germline J gene provides the missing end. J is TRBJ2-7 and V is TRBV15; no firm D call. Germline values: CDR1 LNHNV, CDR2 YYDKDF (reference sequence). Trimming removed 0 bases from V and 5 bases from J, with 14 bases in between. The CDR3 has 15 residues. The CDR3 reads CATSRDIYGTDEQYF. The sequenced CDR3 bases are TGTGCCACCAGCAGAGACATTTACGGTACAGACGAG.

In this sample, this clone turned up many times. The read gets to within 3 residues of the CDR3 end, and the germline J gene fills in the rest. The chain combines TRBV6-4 with TRBJ1-6; perhaps TRBD1 as D (6 bases). The CDR3 spans 15 residues. Trimming took off 3 bases at V and 7 bases at J, with 13 bases between the two ends. The germline CDR1 and CDR2 sequences are MRHNA and SNTAGT. CDR3 amino acids: CASSDTGGENSPLHF. CDR3 DNA, as far as it was read: TGTGCCAGCAGTGATACGGGGGGCGAGAATTCACCC.

This clone was seen repeatedly, ten times or more. The read gets to within 3 residues of the CDR3 end, and the germline J gene fills in the rest. This chain joins TRBV7-8 and TRBJ2-3; TRBD2 matches 11 bases. The junction had 8 bases not matched to a gene; V was cut back by 6 bases and J by 6 bases. Germline-derived CDR1 and CDR2 are SGHVS and FQNEAQ. CDR3 length equals 15 residues. The CDR3 loop reads CASSRTSGSRDTQYF. The part of the CDR3 DNA that was read is TGTGCCAGCAGTCGAACTAGCGGGAGTCGCGATACG.

This clone showed up many times. CDR3: CASSQHRGQDRRETQYF. The CDR3 DNA, read in part, is TGCGCCAGCAGCCAGCACAGGGGTCAGGATAGGAGAGAGACC. The rearrangement uses TRBV4-1 and TRBJ2-5, with 7 bases fitting TRBD1. The DNA ends 3 residues before the CDR3 does, and the rest of the CDR3 is filled in from the germline J gene. Germline V gene sequence: CDR1 MGHRA, CDR2 YSYEKL. CDR3 length: 17 residues. V lost 3 bases and J lost 4; bases outside the gene matches: 14.

This clone was counted many times. The read gets to within 3 residues of the CDR3 end, and the germline J gene fills in the rest. Other DNA sequences in this sample translate to the same CDR3. The chain joins TRBV13 to TRBJ2-5, with 9 bases fitting TRBD1. The CDR3 is 16 amino acids. V shed 4 bases, J shed 1 base, and the junction held 7 bases outside the gene matches. From germline, CDR1 is PRHDT and CDR2 FYEKMQ (reference sequence). The CDR3 loop is CASSYRGLTIQETQYF. CDR3 DNA, as far as it was read: TGTGCCAGCAGCTACAGGGGGCTCACAATCCAAGAGACC.

This clone was picked up many times. The CDR3 end is not reached by the read, which stops 3 residues before it; the germline J gene fills it in. The chain has TRBV20-1 and TRBJ2-2, with D unresolved. V dropped 3 bases and J dropped 3 bases, with 8 bases sitting between them. The germline CDR1 and CDR2 sequences are DFQATT and SNEGSKA (reference sequence). The CDR3 has 13 amino acids. CDR3 amino acids: CSASPGHTGELFF. CDR3 DNA, as far as it was read: TGCAGTGCTAGTCCCGGTCACACCGGGGAG.

Worth noting for this clone: The read gets to within 3 residues of the CDR3 end, and the germline J gene fills in the rest. This chain connects TRBV7-2 to TRBJ1-6; D might be TRBD1 (6 bases). The CDR3 contains 13 residues. V was trimmed by 5 bases and J by 8 bases, leaving 10 bases between them. From germline, CDR1 is SGHTA and CDR2 FQGNSA. The CDR3 bases that were read are TGTGCCAGCAGCCCCAACAGGGATTCACCC. As protein: CASSPNRDSP. The CDR3, in full, reads CASSPNRDSPLHF.

This clone was counted at least ten times. The CDR3 is cut off 3 residues early in the read; its end comes from the germline J gene. The J gene is TRBJ2-1, the V gene TRBV11-3; 9 bases match TRBD2. The trim removed 1 base at V and 8 bases at J, leaving 6 bases unmatched. Per germline, CDR1 SGHNT and CDR2 YENEEA. The CDR3 extends over 15 amino acids. CDR3 residues: CASSLGTSAKDEQFF. The DNA read from the CDR3 is TGTGCCAGCAGCTTAGGGACTAGCGCAAAAGATGAG.

The table lists this clone with many counts. The CDR3 end lies 3 residues beyond the end of the read and is filled in from the germline J gene. This rearrangement joins TRBV2 to TRBJ2-1; 8 bases map to TRBD1. CDR1 and CDR2 (germline): SNHLY, FYNNEI. This CDR3 has 14 amino acids. Germline trimming cut 10 bases from V and 7 bases from J; bases unmatched to any gene: 12. The CDR3 spells CANSQGALGNEQFF. CDR3 bases read: TGTGCCAACTCTCAGGGGGCTTTAGGGAATGAG.

Many counts were recorded for this clone. The CDR3 is cut off 3 residues early in the read; its end comes from the germline J gene. The rearrangement uses TRBV6-2 or TRBV6-3 and TRBJ2-5, with a tentative D call TRBD1 (6 bases). The CDR3 loop spans 14 amino acids. Looked up from germline, CDR1 is MNHEY and CDR2 is SVGEGT. With 0 bases removed from V and 6 bases from J, the gap between germline ends came to 11 bases. The CDR3 loop reads CASSYSTWGQTQYF. The sequenced CDR3 bases are TGTGCCAGCAGTTACTCGACTTGGGGGCAGACC.

This clone appeared many times. The read ends 3 residues shy of where the CDR3 ends; the end is completed using the germline J gene. This rearrangement joins TRBV19 to TRBJ1-2, with TRBD1 matching over 9 bases. Germline CDR1 and CDR2: LNHDA and SQIVND (reference sequence). J lost 1 base, V lost 9 bases, and 9 bases had no gene match. The CDR3 loop spans 15 amino acids. CDR3 residues: CASTGTGNVNYGYTF. CDR3 DNA (partial): TGTGCCAGCACCGGGACAGGGAACGTTAACTATGGC.

This clone was counted ten times or more. The DNA ends 3 residues before the CDR3 does, and the rest of the CDR3 is filled in from the germline J gene. The chain joins TRBV6-4 to TRBJ2-3; D is possibly TRBD1 (6 bases). CDR1 is MRHNA, CDR2 SNTAGT, per germline. Trimming left V 1 base short and J 5 bases short, with 19 bases between. This CDR3 contains 17 residues. This chain's CDR3 is CASSDLRGIGWGDTQYF. The CDR3 DNA, read in part, is TGTGCCAGCAGTGACTTGAGGGGGATCGGGTGGGGAGATACG.

This clone was counted at least ten times. The CDR3 end falls 3 residues outside the read, so it is completed with the germline J gene. The V call is TRBV20-1, the J call TRBJ1-5, with 7 nucleotides matching TRBD1. V lost 1 base and J lost 7; bases outside the gene matches: 10. The CDR3 is 15 amino acids. Germline loops: CDR1 DFQATT, CDR2 SNEGSKA (reference sequence). The CDR3 reads CSARAVLSGGQPQHF. The CDR3 DNA, read in part, is TGCAGTGCTAGAGCCGTACTTTCAGGGGGACAGCCC.

In its sample, this clone was seen many times. Coverage ceases 3 residues before the CDR3 finishes, and the germline J gene fills in the end. The V and J genes are TRBV9 and TRBJ1-2, with 10 nucleotides matching TRBD1. The trim removed 3 bases at V and 7 bases at J, leaving 12 bases unmatched. Germline V gives CDR1 SGDLS, CDR2 YYNGEE. The CDR3 is made up of 16 amino acids. The part of the CDR3 DNA that was read is TGTGCCAGCAGCGCGCGGACAGGGGGGGGTATGGGTGGC. Translation: CASSARTGGGMGG. The full CDR3 protein reads CASSARTGGGMGGYTF.

This clone has at least ten counts. The read ends 3 residues early relative to the CDR3; the germline J gene fills the gap. The chain combines TRBV19 with TRBJ1-2; tentatively, D is TRBD1 (5 bases). Germline CDR1 reads LNHDA; CDR2 reads SQIVND (reference sequence). The length of the CDR3 is 15 residues. The DNA read from the CDR3 is TGTGCCAGTAGTATCCTTGGGGCTAGGGGTGACGGC. Translating gives CASSILGARGDG. The complete CDR3 reads CASSILGARGDGYTF.

There are many counts of this clone. The read ends 3 residues before the CDR3 terminus; that terminus is restored from the germline J gene. The genes are TRBV18 and TRBJ2-5, with 7 positions matching TRBD1. After removal of 3 bases from V and 5 bases from J, the junction contained 3 bases not matched to a gene. This CDR3 contains 13 residues. CDR1 and CDR2 (germline): KGHSH, LQKENI. CDR3 in amino acids: CASSPGTDETQYF. The part of the CDR3 DNA that was read is TGTGCCAGCTCACCCGGGACAGACGAGACC. The whole variable domain, filled in from reference TRBV18 and TRBJ2-5, reads NAGVMQNPRHLVRRRGQEARLRCSPMKGHSHVYWYRQLPEEGLKFMVYLQKENIIDESGMPKERFSAEFPKEGPSILRIQQVVRGDSAAYFCASSPGTDETQYFGPGTRLLVL.

This clone was counted ten times or more. The sequence runs out 3 residues before the end of the CDR3; the remainder is reconstructed from the germline J gene. The J gene is TRBJ2-5, the V gene TRBV29-1; TRBD2 matches 8 bases. The CDR3 loop spans 15 amino acids. Germline V gene lookup returns CDR1 SQVTM and CDR2 ANQGSEA. Trimming at V came to 6 bases and at J to 5 bases, leaving 14 bases not matched to a gene. The CDR3 sequence: CSVDRAGVVGETQYF. CDR3 DNA (partial): TGCAGCGTCGACCGAGCGGGAGTCGTTGGGGAGACC.

This clone was seen many times. The CDR3 end lies 3 residues beyond the end of the read and is filled in from the germline J gene. The chain recombines TRBV4-2 with TRBJ1-1; 11 nucleotides line up with TRBD1. V shed 0 bases, J shed 4 bases, and the junction held 4 bases outside the gene matches. Germline CDR1 is LGHNA and CDR2 is YNFKEQ. The CDR3 has 16 residues. CDR3 loop: CASSQDGTGGVTEAFF. The part of the CDR3 DNA that was read is TGTGCCAGCAGCCAAGATGGGACAGGGGGGGTCACTGAA.